The clone carrying this TCR beta chain has a handful of counts. Its antigen is unidentified. Primers for the PCR totalled 60 Vbeta and 13 Jbeta. Measured with immunoSEQ multiplex PCR; TCRdb has only the in-frame clones, and not every one. This table has more than 90,000 clones, around 76% appearing once. This record comes from a study of cytomegalovirus exposure and HLA in healthy donors. Overall study findings and caveats: In vitro, three CMV-associated chains proved specific for CMV antigens.

The receptor was isolated from a man in his forties in good health and CMV-seropositive. Sequencing used PBMCs.

The CDR3 DNA reads as TGCAGCGTTGAACGCGCCGCCGATGAAAAACTGTTTTTT. It codes for CSVERAADEKLFF. The chain recombines TRBV29-1 with TRBJ1-4; D is unclear. Looked up from germline, CDR1 is SQVTM and CDR2 is ANQGSEA. Trimming took off 2 bases at V and 6 bases at J, with 10 bases between the two ends. The CDR3 length is 13 residues.